This TCR beta chain was documented in a study of shared clonotypes between healthy human individuals. Overall study findings and caveats: Non-shared clonotypes had lower generation probabilities than those shared by all four donors.

Unmatched junction bases numbered 12, after V lost 4 bases and J lost 4 bases. This CDR3 spans 16 amino acids. In germline, CDR1 is MDHEN, CDR2 SYDVKM. Only in-frame clones appear in the TCRdb table, and some are missing; sequencing was by immunoSEQ multiplex PCR. The data show 630,000 or so clones, 95% to 98% seen once. CD45RO-negative CD8 cells positively selected for CCR7 made up the naive population, which excluded terminally differentiated effector memory CD45RA+ cells. About this clone: Antigen unknown.

Sample: naive CD8+ T cells sorted from blood. V and J are TRBV28 and TRBJ2-7; 8 bases line up with TRBD1. This TCR was sampled from a man aged 30 to 45 in good health. The CDR3 loop is CASSYDRGSNKYEQYF. DNA of the CDR3: TGTGCCAGCAGTTACGACAGGGGAAGTAACAAATACGAGCAGTACTTC.